These 5 T cell receptor beta chains were all obtained from the same sample, sequenced in a study of immune evolution from preneoplasia to lung adenocarcinoma. Assay: immunoSEQ multiplex PCR; the TCRdb copy retains only in-frame clones and omits some. The sample lists 7,000 or so clones; 60% to 85% were seen once. The sequenced sample was FFPE adjacent normal lung tissue. Every receptor here comes from a person aged 70 to 85 with lung adenocarcinoma.

This chain links TRBV11-2 with TRBJ1-4; D call uncertain. Trimming took 1 base from V and 0 from J, leaving 15 bases between them. The CDR3 totals 18 residues. The germline gives CDR1 SGHAT, CDR2 FQNNGV. The DNA of the CDR3 is TGTGCCAGCAGCTTAGGTTTTCCAGGAAGGACAACTAATGAAAAACTGTTTTTT. Its protein is CASSLGFPGRTTNEKLFF. Drawing the rest from reference TRBV11-2 and TRBJ1-4, the complete variable domain is EAGVAQSPRYKIIEKRQSVAFWCNPISGHATLYWYQQILGQGPKLLIQFQNNGVVDDSQLPKDRFSAERLKGVDSTLKIQPAKLEDSAVYLCASSLGFPGRTTNEKLFFGSGTQLSVL.

Details on this clone: An end of the junction differs from the germline gene, which may be a read error. This chain joins TRBV7-9 and TRBJ1-1; TRBD1 is a possible D gene (5 bases). The CDR3 is 14 amino acids. The V gene's germline CDR1 is SEHNR and CDR2 FQNEAQ (reference sequence). DNA of the CDR3: TGTACCAGCAGCTCTCAGGGAGCGGGCACTGAAGCTTTCTTT. The encoded protein is CTSSSQGAGTEAFF.

This clone was counted once. V is TRBV2 and J is TRBJ1-3, with TRBD1 as a possible D gene (5 bases). This CDR3 spans 16 amino acids. The germline V gene has CDR1 SNHLY and CDR2 FYNNEI. V lost 7 bases to trimming and J lost 0 bases, with 16 bases between them. Written as DNA, the CDR3 is TGTGCCAGCATTCTGGAAGGGGTTGTCTCTGGAAACACCATATATTTT. It encodes CASILEGVVSGNTIYF.

V usage is TRBV30 and J usage is TRBJ1-2; unclear D gene. Germline V gives CDR1 GTSNPN, CDR2 SVGIG (reference sequence). The CDR3 loop spans 13 amino acids. V was trimmed by 4 bases and J by 8 bases, leaving 17 bases between them. CDR3 region: CAWKGLATGGYTF. CDR3 bases: TGTGCCTGGAAAGGGCTTGCAACCGGGGGCTACACCTTC.

By its share, this clone is medium-sized (0.01 to 0.1%). This sequence joins TRBV9 and TRBJ2-1; weak D call: TRBD2 (5 bases). Deletions cut 4 bases from V and 9 bases from J, with 11 bases between. From germline, CDR1 is SGDLS and CDR2 YYNGEE. CDR3 length: 12 amino acids. The CDR3 sequence is CASSNRGTEQFF. The CDR3 DNA reads as TGTGCCAGCAGCAACCGGGGAACTGAGCAGTTCTTC.